This T cell receptor (beta chain) derives from a study of OX40 agonist ivuxolimab in advanced cancers. The investigators sampled blood at baseline, at cycle 4 day 1, and at cycle 7 day 1. Study-level findings and limits: At doses 0.1 to 3.0 mg/kg, CD4+ and CD8+ clones expanded.

Assay: immunoSEQ multiplex PCR; the TCRdb copy retains only in-frame clones and omits some. The sample shows approximately 74,000 clones, roughly four fifths of them seen only once. As to this clone: What it binds is not known.

CDR1 and CDR2 (germline): SEHNR, FQNEAQ (reference sequence). V lost 1 base, J lost 2 bases, and 8 bases lay in between. The CDR3 is 14 residues long. The chain joins TRBV7-9 to TRBJ1-2; weak D call: TRBD1 (6 bases). Sequenced here: CD4+ or CD8+ T cells sorted from blood, sampled in a trial of the OX40 agonist ivuxolimab. This TCR was recovered from an adult with an advanced solid tumor such as melanoma, head and neck, liver or kidney cancer. The CDR3 DNA is TGTGCCAGCAGCTTAGGCGGACAGAACTATGGCTACACCTTC. This sequence encodes CASSLGGQNYGYTF.